This T cell receptor (beta chain) was found in a study of blood T cell repertoires in COVID-19. Overall study: Sites across the United States, Italy and Spain contributed samples from acute and convalescent COVID-19. Nucleic acid was either cDNA or gDNA, and it came from T cells, B-cell-depleted T cells, or PBMCs.

V was clipped by 4 bases and J by 1 base; unmatched bases: 3. The CDR3 runs 14 residues. CDR1 and CDR2 (germline): SGHRS, YFSETQ. As handled by the study authors: Estimated nucleated cell counts came from reference gene primer amplification. Assay: immunoSEQ multiplex PCR; the TCRdb copy retains only in-frame clones and omits some. D and trimming come from the DNA, and the V and J calls and clone size come from that table. The sample consists of about 150,000 clones, more than 80% of them appearing once. Sequencing input: peripheral blood. The rearrangement links TRBV5-1 to TRBJ2-7, with 9 bases identical to TRBD1. The receptor's source is a man aged 18 to 29 with COVID-19, enrolled during active disease. DNA of the CDR3: TGCGCCAGCAGCGTGACAGGGGGATCCTACGAGCAGTACTTC. Protein product: CASSVTGGSYEQYF. The variable domain in full, with the rest retrieved from reference TRBV5-1 and TRBJ2-7, is KAGVTQTPRYLIKTRGQQVTLSCSPISGHRSVSWYQQTPGQGLQFLFEYFSETQRNKGNFPGRFSGRQFSNSRSEMNVSTLELGDSALYLCASSVTGGSYEQYFGPGTRLTVT.